These 28 T cell receptor beta chains were all obtained from the same sample, sequenced in a study of esophageal squamous cell carcinoma under preoperative chemotherapy. Time point in this sample: before preoperative PTX-NDP chemotherapy. One entry per CDR3 protein, called by TCRdb with MiXCR from the PCR reads. The sample carries tens of thousands of distinct CDR3 sequences, under 55% recorded once. The specimen was taken from a patient given preoperative chemotherapy. Every receptor here comes from a human donor with esophageal squamous cell carcinoma. The donor label of this sample is uncertain.

The chain joins TRBV4-1 to TRBJ2-7; D may be TRBD1 (6 bases). Germline values: CDR1 MGHRA, CDR2 YSYEKL. The V end lost 5 bases, the J end lost 2 bases, and 13 bases lay between the germline ends. This CDR3 spans 14 amino acids. The CDR3 bases are TGCGCCAGCAGCTCTCGGGACACTACCTACGAGCAGTACTTC. This encodes CASSSRDTTYEQYF.

This clonotype is categorized as large. The rearrangement joins TRBV7-2 to TRBJ2-1; D call uncertain. Per germline, CDR1 SGHTA and CDR2 FQGNSA. Trimming left V 7 bases short and J 4 bases short, with 17 bases between. The CDR3 contains 15 residues. In nucleotides, the CDR3 is TGTGCCAGCAACCCCAAACTCACATTTTACAATGAGCAGTTCTTC. It is translated as CASNPKLTFYNEQFF.

The rearrangement uses TRBV12-5 and TRBJ2-3; 8 nucleotides agree with TRBD1. CDR3 length: 13 amino acids. With V trimmed by 6 bases and J by 11 bases, 10 bases remained unmatched. The germline gives CDR1 LGHNT, CDR2 FRNRAP. This CDR3 reads CASGLTTGGKQYF. In DNA, the CDR3 is TGTGCTAGTGGGCTGACTACAGGGGGAAAGCAGTATTTT.

Points on this clonotype: The junction departs from the called germline gene at one end, perhaps through a read error. This chain connects TRBV7-2 to TRBJ2-5; 10 bases agree with TRBD2. Per germline, CDR1 SGHTA and CDR2 FQGNSA. This CDR3 has 16 residues. For the CDR3, the DNA is TGTGCCAGCAGGGTAGCGGGGGGCGGTGACCAAAAGACCCAGTACTTC. Amino acid sequence: CASRVAGGGDQKTQYF.

CDR3 in amino acids: CASSGWTTGAADTQYF. In DNA, the CDR3 is TGTGCCAGCAGCGGGTGGACTACCGGAGCCGCAGATACGCAGTATTTT. The rearrangement links TRBV7-8 to TRBJ2-3; TRBD2 is a possible D gene (6 bases). Germline V gene lookup returns CDR1 SGHVS and CDR2 FQNEAQ. This CDR3 region has 16 residues. Trimming took 5 bases from V and 4 from J, leaving 19 bases between them.

For this clonotype: At one boundary the junction diverges from the germline segment, which might be a read error. The chain couples TRBV7-6 to TRBJ2-5, with D unresolved. This CDR3 is built from 15 residues. The germline V gene has CDR1 SGHVS and CDR2 FNYEAQ. As DNA, the CDR3 is TGTGCCAGCAGCTTATCTGTGGATTCCCAAAAGACCCAGTACTTC. Its protein product is CASSLSVDSQKTQYF.

The chain joins TRBV7-9 to TRBJ2-7; D may match TRBD1 or TRBD2 (5 bases each). Germline V gene lookup returns CDR1 SEHNR and CDR2 FQNEAQ (reference sequence). V gave up 6 bases and J gave up 3 bases, with 18 bases separating them. The CDR3 totals 15 residues. CDR3 DNA sequence: TGTGCCAGCAGGGGACCCGGGATAGGGCTCTACGAGCAGTACTTC. It yields the protein CASRGPGIGLYEQYF.

Worth noting for this clonotype: One end of the junction does not line up with germline, which may come from a read error. The V and J genes are TRBV6-1 and TRBJ2-5; 7 nucleotides match TRBD1. The CDR3 covers 14 residues. The germline gives CDR1 MNHNS, CDR2 SASEGT. CDR3 DNA: TGTGCCAGTAACCGGGACAGCTACCCAGATACCCAGTACTTT. Its protein product is CASNRDSYPDTQYF.

This clonotype occurred once. Compared with germline, one end of the junction differs, possibly owing to a read error. The chain has TRBV11-1 and TRBJ2-3, with 8 bases matching TRBD2. The CDR3 loop spans 16 amino acids. The V gene's germline CDR1 is SGHAT and CDR2 FQDESV (reference sequence). The DNA for the CDR3 is TGTGCCAGCAGCGTAGCGGGGCCGTCTGGCAAAGACACGCAGTATTTC. It translates to CASSVAGPSGKDTQYF.

Comments on this clonotype: One end of the junction does not line up with germline, which may come from a read error. This sequence joins TRBV12-3 or TRBV12-4 and TRBJ2-1; D could derive from TRBD1 or TRBD2 (5 bases each). The J call may be faulty, since TRBJ2-5 better matches the DNA end. CDR3 length equals 14 residues. The CDR3 DNA sequence: TGTGCGGGGACCGGGCGCCGTGCCCAAGACACCCAGTACTTC. This translates into CAGTGRRAQDTQYF.

This clonotype has ten or more counts. The CDR3: CASSEGTSGSPHEQYF. CDR3 nucleotide sequence: TGTGCCAGCAGTGAGGGGACTAGCGGGAGTCCCCACGAGCAGTACTTC. The chain carries TRBV6-1 and TRBJ2-5; 14 nucleotides agree with TRBD2. The DNA end is a closer match to TRBJ2-7, so the J assignment may be wrong. The CDR3 extends over 16 amino acids. Germline CDR1 MNHNS, CDR2 SASEGT.

This clonotype came up a few times. This rearrangement joins TRBV7-2 to TRBJ2-5; the match to TRBD2 covers 9 bases. J was trimmed by 4 bases and V by 5 bases; bases with no gene match: 14. The CDR3 is made up of 17 amino acids. Germline CDR1 SGHTA, CDR2 FQGNSA. CDR3 in amino acids: CASSPRAGGWGAETQYF. DNA for the CDR3: TGTGCCAGCAGCCCCCGAGCGGGGGGCTGGGGGGCAGAGACCCAGTACTTC.

Only one count was recorded for this clonotype. The CDR3 is CASSLAGGGAQDIQYF. CDR3 in DNA: TGTGCCAGCAGCTTAGCGGGGGGGGGGGCCCAAGACATTCAGTACTTC. The gene calls are TRBV7-2 and TRBJ2-4; possible D gene TRBD2, 7 bases. Germline CDR1 and CDR2: SGHTA and FQGNSA. This CDR3 contains 16 residues. Deletions cut 0 bases from V and 8 bases from J, with 17 bases between.

This chain links TRBV7-8 with TRBJ2-3; 7 bases are shared with TRBD1. This CDR3 contains 15 residues. J was trimmed by 2 bases and V by 5 bases; bases with no gene match: 7. CDR1 is SGHVS and CDR2 is FQNEAQ in the germline V gene. The DNA for the CDR3 is TGTGCCAGCAGCCCCCGGGACAGCTTCACAGATACGCAGTATTTT. Translating gives CASSPRDSFTDTQYF.

Notes on this clonotype: A read error is likely, as this CDR3 ends without the conserved phenylalanine or tryptophan. No DNA is shown, since the ends of the CDR3 on it are uncertain; the CDR3 is the one TCRdb lists. V is TRBV7-2 and J is TRBJ2-1. The CDR3 numbers 8 amino acids, ends counted. Germline CDR1 and CDR2: SGHTA and FQGNSA. This chain's CDR3 is CASSFDGA.

A note on this clonotype: Its ends do not fully match the called genes, so a read error is possible. V usage is TRBV12-3 or TRBV12-4 and J usage is TRBJ2-5, with 12 bases identical to TRBD2. The CDR3 covers 17 residues. The CDR3 DNA follows: TGTGCCAGCAGTCCGGGACTAGCGGGCCGTGGCACAGATACCCAGTATTTC. Its protein product is CASSPGLAGRGTDTQYF.

A note on this clonotype: The junction and the germline gene differ at one end; a read error may be behind it. V gene TRBV7-6 combines with J gene TRBJ2-3; D remains ambiguous. This CDR3 comprises 12 residues. Germline CDR1 SGHVS, CDR2 FNYEAQ. CDR3 region: CARSLNPDTQYF. The CDR3 DNA is TGTGCCAGGAGCTTAAATCCGGATACCCAGTATTTC.

This clonotype has just a few counts. The V gene is TRBV12-3 or TRBV12-4, the J gene TRBJ2-1; maybe TRBD2 (6 bases). The CDR3 covers 13 residues. Between the trimmed V and J ends, which lost 5 bases and 4 bases, there was a span of 9 bases. As DNA, the CDR3 is TGTGCCAGCAGTAGCGGGCCATACAATGAGCAGTTCTTC. Amino acid sequence: CASSSGPYNEQFF.

This chain uses TRBV7-9 with TRBJ2-5; no clear D. The assigned J gene may be wrong: the sequence end matches TRBJ2-7 better. This CDR3 is built from 17 residues. Per the germline V gene, CDR1 is SEHNR and CDR2 is FQNEAQ (reference sequence). As DNA, the CDR3 is TGTGCCAGCAGTGTGACCTTCTTCCGGTTTGCGGTATGCGAGCAGTACTTC. Amino acid sequence: CASSVTFFRFAVCEQYF.

This clonotype was picked up many times. This CDR3 reads CASSLDSSTRGRYEQYF. CDR3 DNA sequence: TGTGCCAGCAGCTTAGATTCTAGCACGCGAGGGAGGTACGAGCAGTACTTC. The chain employs TRBV11-2 and TRBJ2-7; D may be TRBD2 (6 bases). Germline V gene data show CDR1 as SGHAT and CDR2 as FQNNGV. The CDR3 totals 17 residues. Trimming took 0 bases from V and 4 from J, leaving 19 bases between them.

The V call is TRBV12-3 or TRBV12-4, the J call TRBJ2-1, with TRBD2 identical over 16 bases. The CDR3 consists of 15 residues. Trimming took 6 bases from V and 4 from J; bases not matched to a gene: 0. The CDR3: CASRGLAGGYNEQFF. CDR3 nucleotide sequence: TGTGCCAGCAGGGGACTAGCGGGGGGGTACAATGAGCAGTTCTTC.

This chain uses TRBV28 with TRBJ2-3; D possibly corresponds to TRBD2 (6 bases). This CDR3 spans 14 amino acids. Germline V gene lookup returns CDR1 MDHEN and CDR2 SYDVKM. V lost 5 bases and J 2 bases, leaving 11 bases between the germline ends. The CDR3 spells CASSTGTLTDTQYF. The DNA for the CDR3 is TGTGCCAGCAGTACCGGGACTCTCACAGATACGCAGTATTTT. The variable domain in full, completed from reference TRBV28 and TRBJ2-3, reads DVKVTQSSRYLVKRTGEKVFLECVQDMDHENMFWYRQDPGLGLRLIYFSYDVKMKEKGDIPEGYSVSREKKERFSLILESASTNQTSMYLCASSTGTLTDTQYFGPGTRLTVL.

Ten or more counts support this clonotype. The chain carries TRBV10-3 and TRBJ2-5, with TRBD2 matching over 9 bases. This CDR3 has 14 residues. Looked up from germline, CDR1 is ENHRY and CDR2 is SYGVKD. The junction had 7 bases not matched to a gene; V was cut back by 8 bases and J by 3 bases. The CDR3: CAIGGLAGKETQYF. In DNA form, the CDR3 reads TGTGCCATCGGGGGGCTAGCGGGAAAAGAGACCCAGTACTTC.

Only a few counts were recorded for this clonotype. A junction end diverges from the germline sequence, so it may reflect a read error. The V and J genes are TRBV6-1 and TRBJ2-3, with a possible D match to TRBD1 (6 bases). Germline values: CDR1 MNHNS, CDR2 SASEGT. The length of the CDR3 is 16 residues. The CDR3 region has the DNA TGTGCCAGCAGGGGATTTGGGGGCAGCGACAAAGATACCCAGTATTTC. This gives the protein CASRGFGGSDKDTQYF.

Concerning this clonotype itself: The junction does not match germline at one end; this may be a read error. This chain uses TRBV7-8 with TRBJ2-3, with D maybe TRBD2 (6 bases). This CDR3 is built from 14 residues. CDR1 SGHVS and CDR2 FQNEAQ come from the germline V gene. The CDR3 nucleotides read TGTGGCAGCACGTTGCCGGGAGCCCAAGATACGCAGTACTTT. The encoded protein is CGSTLPGAQDTQYF. The full variable domain, completed using reference TRBV7-8 and TRBJ2-3, is GAGVSQSPRYKVAKRGQDVALRCDPISGHVSLFWYQQALGQGPEFLTYFQNEAQLDKSGLPSDRFFAERPEGSVSTLKIQRTQQEDSAVYLCGSTLPGAQDTQYFGPGTRLTVL.

Turning to this clonotype: The CDR3 does not end in the conserved phenylalanine or tryptophan, so this is likely a read error. The V call is TRBV6-1, the J call TRBJ2-5, with 7 bases identical to TRBD2. The DNA end favors TRBJ2-1, so the J call may be wrong. CDR1 is MNHNS, CDR2 SASEGT, per germline. The CDR3 has 16 residues. CDR3 in amino acids: CASTRGIARGEESQFS. For the CDR3, the DNA is TGTGCCAGCACCCGGGGTATCGCCCGGGGGGAAGAGTCCCAGTTCTCG.

Many counts were recorded for this clonotype. The J gene is TRBJ2-7, the V gene TRBV7-2; TRBD2 aligns across 10 bases. V lost 3 bases to trimming and J lost 7 bases; unmatched junction nucleotides: 9. CDR1 and CDR2 from the germline V gene are SGHTA and FQGNSA. The CDR3 has 15 residues. The CDR3 sequence: CASSLKAGGPGEQYF. The CDR3 DNA reads TGTGCCAGCAGCTTGAAAGCGGGAGGGCCGGGTGAGCAGTACTTC.

The V gene is TRBV11-3, the J gene TRBJ2-6, with 9 bases aligning to TRBD1. Germline V CDR1 and CDR2: SGHNT, YENEEA. The CDR3 covers 18 residues. With V trimmed by 5 bases and J by 3 bases, 11 bases remained unmatched. In DNA form, the CDR3 reads TGTGCCAGCAGCCCCAGGGACAGGGAAGCGATTGGGGCCAACGTCCTGACTTTC. This sequence encodes CASSPRDREAIGANVLTF.